This T cell receptor beta chain appears in the sequencing data of a study of T cells in Graves' hyperthyroidism and ophthalmopathy. Study conclusions and caveats: Model predictions of ophthalmopathy came a median around 6.5 months before onset. In the blood, most expanded thyroid clonotypes above 0.001 appeared as well.

The V segment lost 0 bases and the J segment 4 bases; nucleotides outside the gene matches: 6. Germline loops: CDR1 SGHRS, CDR2 YFSETQ. The CDR3 covers 15 residues. Under 3 months was the duration of disease in ophthalmopathy patients, who also had a Clinical Activity Score of at least 3 and a NOSPECS grade of at least 4. RNA transcripts served as the template for amplifying TCR beta CDR3 regions. The study used the HTBI primer set for a first-round RT-PCR of the TCR CDR3. Via MiXCR, TCRdb re-called the multiplex PCR reads, giving one row per CDR3 protein. The profile shows hundreds of thousands of distinct CDR3 sequences, approximately 15% of them singletons. This clonotype came up many times. Its antigen is unknown.

The V call is TRBV5-1, the J call TRBJ2-7, with TRBD1 matching 8 bases. Sequencing was done on a sample of blood. This TCR derives from a woman aged 45-60 years with Graves' ophthalmopathy. The CDR3 reads CASSLVAGGGYEQYF. CDR3 DNA sequence: TGCGCCAGCAGCTTGGTTGCAGGGGGCGGGTACGAGCAGTACTTC. Full variable domain (missing parts from reference TRBV5-1 and TRBJ2-7): KAGVTQTPRYLIKTRGQQVTLSCSPISGHRSVSWYQQTPGQGLQFLFEYFSETQRNKGNFPGRFSGRQFSNSRSEMNVSTLELGDSALYLCASSLVAGGGYEQYFGPGTRLTVT.